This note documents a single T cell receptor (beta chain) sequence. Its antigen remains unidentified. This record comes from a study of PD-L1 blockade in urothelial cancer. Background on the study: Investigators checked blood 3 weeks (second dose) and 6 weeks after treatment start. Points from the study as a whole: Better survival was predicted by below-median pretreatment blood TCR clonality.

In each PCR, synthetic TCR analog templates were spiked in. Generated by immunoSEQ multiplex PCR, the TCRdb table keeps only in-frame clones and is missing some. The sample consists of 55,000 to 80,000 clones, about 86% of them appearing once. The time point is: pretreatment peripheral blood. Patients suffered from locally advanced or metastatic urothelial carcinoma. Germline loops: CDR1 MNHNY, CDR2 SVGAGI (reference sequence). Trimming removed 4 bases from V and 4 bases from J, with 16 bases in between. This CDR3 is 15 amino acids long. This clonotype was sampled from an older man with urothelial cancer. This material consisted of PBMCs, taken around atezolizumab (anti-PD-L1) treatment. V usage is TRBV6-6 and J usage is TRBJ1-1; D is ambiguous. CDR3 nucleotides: TGTGCCAGCAGTTCCGCAGGCCTGGTGGCCACTGAAGCTTTCTTT. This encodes CASSSAGLVATEAFF.